This TCR beta chain was identified during a study of CD8 T cells in ankylosing spondylitis. Each CDR3 protein gets one entry after TCRdb re-called the 5' RACE reads with MiXCR. The data contain 150,000 to 200,000 distinct CDR3 sequences, under 15% of them seen just once; the ten biggest clones take up roughly 9.6%. The germline V gene has CDR1 LGHDT and CDR2 YNNKEL (reference sequence). V was shortened by 1 base and J by 3 bases, with 7 bases between the two germline ends. The CDR3 runs to 13 residues. The receptor comes from a female donor with ankylosing spondylitis or in good health (not recorded which). Sequencing was carried out using blood, either unsorted or a sorted T cell fraction (not recorded which). The J gene is TRBJ2-7, the V gene TRBV3-1; D not certain. CDR3 coding DNA: TGTGCCAGCAGCCAAGTCGCCGGCTACGAGCAGTACTTC. Amino acids: CASSQVAGYEQYF.